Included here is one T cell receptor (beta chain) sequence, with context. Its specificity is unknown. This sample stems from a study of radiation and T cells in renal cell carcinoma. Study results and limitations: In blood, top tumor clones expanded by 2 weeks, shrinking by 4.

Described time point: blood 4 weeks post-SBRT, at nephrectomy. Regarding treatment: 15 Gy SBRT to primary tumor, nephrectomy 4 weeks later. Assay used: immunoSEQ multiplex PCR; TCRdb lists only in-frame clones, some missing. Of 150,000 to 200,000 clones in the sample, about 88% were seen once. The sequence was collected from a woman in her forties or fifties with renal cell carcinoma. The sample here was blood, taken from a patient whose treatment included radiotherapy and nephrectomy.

The CDR3: CASSVVTSGDEQFF. The CDR3 DNA follows: TGTGCCAGCAGCGTAGTTACTAGCGGCGATGAGCAGTTCTTC. The chain recombines TRBV9 with TRBJ2-1, with 8 bases fitting TRBD2. This CDR3 region has 14 residues. Per the germline V gene, CDR1 is SGDLS and CDR2 is YYNGEE. Losses at the gene ends were 0 bases for V and 8 bases for J; bases not matched to a gene: 4.